These 17 T cell receptor beta chains were all obtained from the same sample, sequenced in a study of regulatory T cells in long-lasting Graves disease (dated by TCRdb to about 2021). Libraries were prepared through multiplex PCR. The sequencer listed for this sample is Illumina HiSeq 4000. TCR beta libraries were built with iRepertoire HTBI primers and Arm-PCR amplification of CDR3 regions. The public reads were reanalyzed by TCRdb: fastp trimming at Q25, MiXCR alignment, in-frame beta chains only. CDR3 protein sequences are deduplicated, and each keeps its most common genes and DNA. The sample has approximately 360,000 distinct CDR3 sequences on record, roughly 25% of them singletons. 25% to 30% of the sample is held by the ten biggest clonotypes. Per the publication, the time point label means: persistent/refractory GD, antithyroid drugs over 5 years with positive TRAb. For both TCR sequencing and RNA sequencing, RNA was extracted from PBMCs using TRIzol.

Sequencing was performed on peripheral blood mononuclear cells (PBMCs), taken when the disease was refractory, from a patient treated with antithyroid drugs. These receptors came from a woman between 35 and 50 years old with Graves disease. Donor details come from another sample of the same person, matched by shared clones.

Only a few counts were recorded for this clonotype. This chain links TRBV11-2 with TRBJ2-1; TRBD1 matches 7 bases. V gave up 8 bases and J gave up 7 bases; unmatched junction bases: 14. The CDR3 contains 15 residues. The germline V gene encodes CDR1 SGHAT and CDR2 FQNNGV. CDR3 sequence reads: CASALPDRMMNEQFF. CDR3 nucleotide sequence: TGTGCCAGCGCTCTCCCGGACAGGATGATGAATGAGCAGTTCTTC.

This clonotype was seen many times. V gene TRBV28 combines with J gene TRBJ2-5; 8 nucleotides align to TRBD2. J lost 2 bases, V lost 6 bases, and 8 bases had no gene match. From germline, CDR1 is MDHEN and CDR2 SYDVKM. The CDR3 runs 15 residues. This chain's CDR3 is CASSLKTSAQETQYF. The CDR3, as DNA: TGTGCCAGCAGCCTAAAGACTAGCGCACAAGAGACCCAGTACTTC.

This clonotype was seen more than once but under ten times. The CDR3 nucleotides are TGCGCCAGCAGCGATGACAGGGTCTATGGCTACACCTTC. This translates into CASSDDRVYGYTF. The chain recombines TRBV5-1 with TRBJ1-2; 7 bases align to TRBD1. This CDR3 is 13 amino acids long. In germline, CDR1 is SGHRS, CDR2 YFSETQ. The junction had 4 bases not matched to a gene; V was cut back by 4 bases and J by 4 bases. Full variable domain (outside the CDR3, taken from reference TRBV5-1 and TRBJ1-2): KAGVTQTPRYLIKTRGQQVTLSCSPISGHRSVSWYQQTPGQGLQFLFEYFSETQRNKGNFPGRFSGRQFSNSRSEMNVSTLELGDSALYLCASSDDRVYGYTFGSGTRLTVV.

This rearrangement joins TRBV19 to TRBJ2-2, with a possible D match to TRBD1 (6 bases). This CDR3 has 12 residues. CDR1 and CDR2 from the germline V gene are LNHDA and SQIVND (reference sequence). Trimming shortened V by 9 bases and J by 6 bases, and 11 bases separated the two germline ends. The CDR3 spells CASNHRAGELFF. The CDR3 DNA follows: TGTGCCAGCAACCACAGGGCCGGGGAGCTGTTTTTT.

Ten or more counts support this clonotype. The J gene is TRBJ1-1, the V gene TRBV28; 10 nucleotides match TRBD1. Germline V gives CDR1 MDHEN, CDR2 SYDVKM. V was pared by 4 bases and J by 10 bases, with 9 bases of the junction left unmatched. The CDR3 consists of 14 residues. This CDR3 is CASSSGQGPSGAFF. CDR3 sequence (DNA): TGTGCCAGCAGTTCGGGACAGGGGCCGAGTGGAGCTTTCTTT.

In its sample, this clonotype was seen many times. This chain links TRBV20-1 with TRBJ2-2; D unresolved. Trimming pared 3 bases from V and 7 bases from J, leaving 18 bases between. CDR1 is DFQATT and CDR2 is SNEGSKA in the germline V gene (reference sequence). This CDR3 is built from 15 residues. CDR3: CSASDGAWGSGELFF. The CDR3 nucleotides read TGCAGTGCTAGTGACGGAGCCTGGGGTAGCGGGGAGCTGTTTTTT.

Comments on this clonotype: This could be a read error, since a much larger clone is one nucleotide away. The chain couples TRBV5-5 to TRBJ2-7; D not resolved. Germline CDR1 and CDR2: SGHKS and YYEKEE (reference sequence). V dropped 5 bases and J dropped 2 bases, with 14 bases sitting between them. The CDR3 loop spans 14 amino acids. This chain's CDR3 is CASSLRPVAYEQYF. The CDR3 DNA reads as TGTGCCAGCAGTTTACGGCCGGTGGCCTACGAGCAGTACTTC.

This clonotype was seen many times. This chain joins TRBV7-3 and TRBJ1-4, with TRBD1 identical over 12 bases. The CDR3 runs 15 residues. V gave up 5 bases and J gave up 5 bases; unmatched junction bases: 3. Per germline, CDR1 SGHTA and CDR2 FQGTGA. Here the CDR3 reads CASSAGTGGNEKLFF. DNA for the CDR3: TGTGCCAGCAGCGCCGGGACAGGGGGCAATGAAAAACTGTTTTTT.

There are a few counts of this clonotype. The chain has TRBV4-1 and TRBJ1-1, with D possibly being TRBD1 (6 bases). In germline, CDR1 is MGHRA, CDR2 YSYEKL. Trimming left V 4 bases short and J 2 bases short, with 17 bases between. This CDR3 is 16 amino acids long. CDR3 protein: CASSRAQTQGNTEAFF. CDR3 in DNA: TGCGCCAGCAGCCGCGCGCAAACACAGGGTAACACTGAAGCTTTCTTT.

This chain links TRBV2 with TRBJ2-7, with 9 bases identical to TRBD2. V shed 8 bases and J 10 bases; nucleotides not matched to a gene: 18. Germline assignment: CDR1 SNHLY and CDR2 FYNNEI. This CDR3 comprises 15 residues. In DNA form, the CDR3 reads TGTGCCAGCCGGGACCTAAGAATAGCGGGAGTCGAACAGTACTTC. Translating gives CASRDLRIAGVEQYF.

This clonotype has just a few counts. The rearrangement links TRBV3-1 to TRBJ2-7, with D perhaps TRBD1 (6 bases). The CDR3 totals 13 residues. V lost 1 base to trimming and J lost 6 bases, with 10 bases between them. Germline V gene data show CDR1 as LGHDT and CDR2 as YNNKEL (reference sequence). The CDR3 bases are TGTGCCAGCAGCCAAGCGCAGGGGCTCGAGCAGTACTTC. It is translated as CASSQAQGLEQYF.

This clonotype was seen repeatedly, ten times or more. The chain has TRBV2 and TRBJ2-2; perhaps D is TRBD1 or TRBD2 (5 bases each). From germline, CDR1 is SNHLY and CDR2 FYNNEI. The CDR3 is 16 amino acids. Trimming removed 7 bases from V and 9 bases from J, with 24 bases in between. DNA for the CDR3: TGTGCCAGCACCCTAAGGCCGACTGGGGGTGTAAGGGAGCTGTTTTTT. As protein: CASTLRPTGGVRELFF. Full variable domain (outside the CDR3, taken from reference TRBV2 and TRBJ2-2): EPEVTQTPSHQVTQMGQEVILRCVPISNHLYFYWYRQILGQKVEFLVSFYNNEISEKSEIFDDQFSVERPDGSNFTLKIRSTKLEDSAMYFCASTLRPTGGVRELFFGEGSRLTVL.

This clonotype was detected ten times or more. The chain has TRBV24-1 and TRBJ1-1; 8 nucleotides match TRBD1. The V segment lost 3 bases and the J segment 9 bases; nucleotides outside the gene matches: 5. CDR3 size: 13 residues. CDR1 and CDR2 from the germline V gene are KGHDR and SFDVKD. The CDR3 protein is CATSDRTGTKAFF. The CDR3 DNA sequence: TGTGCCACCAGTGATCGGACAGGGACTAAAGCTTTCTTT.

Many counts were recorded for this clonotype. The chain has TRBV12-3 or TRBV12-4 and TRBJ1-5; D is uncertain. The germline V and J ends were trimmed by 5 bases and 0 bases, with 5 bases remaining between them. The CDR3 is 13 residues long. The CDR3 loop reads CASSQYSNQPQHF. The CDR3 DNA follows: TGTGCCAGCAGTCAATATAGCAATCAGCCCCAGCATTTT.

This clonotype appeared a single time. Given a much more abundant clone one base away, this may be a read error. This CDR3 is missing its conserved last phenylalanine or tryptophan, likely due to a read error. The rearrangement uses TRBV6-5 and TRBJ1-1, with D perhaps matching TRBD1 (5 bases). The CDR3 spans 16 residues. Trimming shortened V by 0 bases and J by 4 bases, and 15 bases separated the two germline ends. Germline V CDR1 and CDR2: MNHEY, SVGAGI. The CDR3 region is CASSYSTRGASTEAFS. The CDR3 DNA reads TGTGCCAGCAGTTACTCGACCCGGGGCGCAAGCACTGAAGCTTTCTCT.

As DNA, the CDR3 is TGTGCCAGCAGTTTACAAGCGGGAGGGCAAGAGACCCAGTACTTC. This translates into CASSLQAGGQETQYF. The V call is TRBV12-3 or TRBV12-4, the J call TRBJ2-5, with 10 bases that match TRBD2. V lost 2 bases and J lost 2; bases outside the gene matches: 2. The CDR3 spans 15 residues.

The rearrangement links TRBV5-8 to TRBJ2-5; D ambiguous. The CDR3 is 17 amino acids. Germline V CDR1 and CDR2: SGHTS, YDEGEE. The V end was cut by 0 bases, the J end by 2 bases, with 17 bases between. The CDR3 is CASSLVTDNFEQETQYF. CDR3 sequence (DNA): TGTGCCAGCAGCTTGGTCACGGATAACTTTGAACAAGAGACCCAGTACTTC.